Listed here is a single T cell receptor (beta chain). The antigen is not known. This record belongs to a study of high-grade serous ovarian cancer treatment subgroups. Tumor samples were obtained before definitive surgery or chemotherapy. Study-wide results and caveats: Tumors within one patient showed repertoire similarity of about 0.11 to 0.85.

Germline lookup yields CDR1 MNHEY and CDR2 SVGAGI. The CDR3 covers 14 residues. Between the trimmed V and J ends, which lost 3 bases and 0 bases, there was a span of 8 bases. Clones were read by immunoSEQ multiplex PCR, and TCRdb kept only the in-frame ones, dropping some. The sample includes under 30,000 clones, about 86% of them seen just once. This clonotype was sampled from a human donor with high-grade serous ovarian cancer. The rearrangement links TRBV6-5 to TRBJ1-1; D uncertain. The sequenced material came from tumor tissue. The DNA of the CDR3 is TGTGCCAGCAGTTATTCTCCGGTGAACACTGAAGCTTTCTTT. Protein product: CASSYSPVNTEAFF.